This TCR beta chain appears in the sequencing data of a study of cytomegalovirus exposure and HLA in healthy donors. The primer mix had 60 Vbeta and 13 Jbeta primers. The method was immunoSEQ multiplex PCR; TCRdb's version includes in-frame clones alone and lacks a portion of them. The sample records some 90,000 clones, approximately 64% being singletons. The CDR3 extends over 14 amino acids. Germline CDR1 LNHDA, CDR2 SQIVND (reference sequence). The V segment lost 9 bases and the J segment 6 bases; nucleotides outside the gene matches: 11. Although they were nominally healthy when sampled, donors likely had unrecorded immune exposures.

Sample: PBMCs. This receptor was obtained from a boy younger than 18 in good health and CMV-seropositive. The chain combines TRBV19 with TRBJ2-3; 8 positions agree with TRBD2. The CDR3 nucleotides are TGTGCCAGCGTAGCGGGAAGTGATCCGGATACGCAGTATTTT. Residues: CASVAGSDPDTQYF.